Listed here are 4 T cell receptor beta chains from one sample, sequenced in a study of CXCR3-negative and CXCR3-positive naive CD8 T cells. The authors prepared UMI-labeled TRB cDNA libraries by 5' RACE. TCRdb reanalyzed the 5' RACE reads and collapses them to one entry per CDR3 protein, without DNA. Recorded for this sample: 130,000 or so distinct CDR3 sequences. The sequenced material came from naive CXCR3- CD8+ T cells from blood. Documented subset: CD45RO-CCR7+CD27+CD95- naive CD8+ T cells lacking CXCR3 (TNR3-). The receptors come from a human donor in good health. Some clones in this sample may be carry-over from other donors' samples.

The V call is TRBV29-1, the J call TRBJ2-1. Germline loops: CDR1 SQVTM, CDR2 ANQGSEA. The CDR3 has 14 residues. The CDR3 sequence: CSVEDLTDYNEQFF.

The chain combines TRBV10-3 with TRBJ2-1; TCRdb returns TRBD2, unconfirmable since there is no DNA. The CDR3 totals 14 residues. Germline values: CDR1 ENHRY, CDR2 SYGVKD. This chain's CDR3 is CAITLGGNYNEQFF.

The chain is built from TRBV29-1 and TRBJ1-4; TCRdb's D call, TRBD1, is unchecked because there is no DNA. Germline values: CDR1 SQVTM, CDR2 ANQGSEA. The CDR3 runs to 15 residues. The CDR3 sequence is CSVDPPPGFNEKLFF.

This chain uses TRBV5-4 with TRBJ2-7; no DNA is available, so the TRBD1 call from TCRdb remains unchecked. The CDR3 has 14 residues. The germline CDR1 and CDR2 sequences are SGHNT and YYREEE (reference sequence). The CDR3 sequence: CASSPSRAGGEQYF.